Following are 16 T cell receptor beta chains from one sample sequenced in a study of identifying expanded T cells in peripheral blood. TCRdb's copy holds only in-frame clones and misses some; the assay was immunoSEQ multiplex PCR. Of around 94,000 clones detected, approximately 84% appear once; the ten largest clones hold around 4%. Sequenced: blood. Receptor source: a person aged 18 to 75 in good health.

The V call is TRBV10-3, the J call TRBJ1-2; no clear D gene. V was clipped by 6 bases and J by 4 bases, with 12 bases between them. The V gene's germline CDR1 is ENHRY and CDR2 SYGVKD. There are 13 residues in the CDR3. The CDR3 DNA is TGTGCCATCAGGGACCCCTTATCCTATGGCTACACCTTC. Encoded protein: CAIRDPLSYGYTF.

The rearrangement uses TRBV6-6 and TRBJ1-1; D is perhaps TRBD1 (6 bases). Germline V gene data show CDR1 as MNHNY and CDR2 as SVGAGI (reference sequence). CDR3 length: 16 amino acids. Trimming cost V 6 bases and J 0 bases, with 17 bases left between them. The CDR3 protein is CASRPDRNRMNTEAFF. CDR3 DNA sequence: TGTGCCAGCAGACCCGACAGGAACCGTATGAACACTGAAGCTTTCTTT.

The rearrangement links TRBV30 to TRBJ2-3; 9 bases are shared with TRBD2. Germline trimming cut 3 bases from V and 2 bases from J; bases unmatched to any gene: 6. The CDR3 covers 15 residues. Germline-derived CDR1 and CDR2 are GTSNPN and SVGIG (reference sequence). In DNA form, the CDR3 reads TGTGCCTGGAGGCGAGGACTAGCGAACACAGATACGCAGTATTTT. Translated: CAWRRGLANTDTQYF.

This clone was seen just once. The J gene is TRBJ1-1, the V gene TRBV4-3; D unresolved. Germline CDR1 LGHNA, CDR2 YSLEER. V gave up 0 bases and J gave up 1 base, with 6 bases separating them. The CDR3 sequence is 14 residues long. CDR3: CASSQEYPNTEAFF. In nucleotides, the CDR3 is TGCGCCAGCAGCCAAGAGTACCCGAACACTGAAGCTTTCTTT.

The table lists this clone with a count of one. V gene TRBV6-5 combines with J gene TRBJ1-2; no definite D call. Germline loops: CDR1 MNHEY, CDR2 SVGAGI. The CDR3 loop spans 12 amino acids. V lost 6 bases and J lost 3, with 8 bases in between. The CDR3, as DNA: TGTGCCAGCAGGGACGGGTACTATGGCTACACCTTC. This sequence encodes CASRDGYYGYTF.

V is TRBV7-2 and J is TRBJ1-6; 9 bases are shared with TRBD1. The J segment lost 7 bases and the V segment lost 6 bases, leaving 4 bases of the junction unmatched. Germline CDR1 is SGHTA and CDR2 is FQGNSA. This CDR3 has 14 residues. For the CDR3, the DNA is TGTGCCAGCAGAGGACAGGGGCGAAATTCACCCCTCCACTTT. Translated, it gives CASRGQGRNSPLHF.

The chain has TRBV4-1 and TRBJ2-5; the match to TRBD2 covers 8 bases. CDR1 MGHRA and CDR2 YSYEKL come from the germline V gene. The CDR3 has 11 residues. The CDR3 here is CASGAQETQYF. CDR3 sequence (DNA): TGCGCTAGCGGGGCTCAAGAGACCCAGTACTTC.

This chain links TRBV4-3 with TRBJ1-1; 8 bases map to TRBD1. CDR1 LGHNA and CDR2 YSLEER come from the germline V gene. The trim removed 0 bases at V and 5 bases at J, leaving 2 bases unmatched. The CDR3 consists of 14 residues. The CDR3 reads CASSQDRGRTEAFF. CDR3 coding DNA: TGCGCCAGCAGCCAAGACAGGGGGCGGACTGAAGCTTTCTTT.

Ten or more counts support this clone. This chain connects TRBV10-1 to TRBJ2-1; D perhaps matches TRBD1 (6 bases). V lost 0 bases, J lost 8 bases, and 11 bases lay in between. The CDR3 extends over 14 amino acids. Per germline, CDR1 WNHNN and CDR2 SYGVQD (reference sequence). The CDR3 sequence is CASSESGSGDEQFF. The DNA for the CDR3 is TGCGCCAGCAGTGAGTCGGGTTCAGGGGATGAGCAGTTCTTC.

This rearrangement joins TRBV29-1 to TRBJ1-1; D is uncertain. This CDR3 has 13 amino acids. Germline loops: CDR1 SQVTM, CDR2 ANQGSEA. V lost 3 bases to trimming and J lost 2 bases, with 10 bases between them. CDR3 nucleotides: TGCAGCGTTGAGTCCAGGATAAACACTGAAGCTTTCTTT. Amino acids: CSVESRINTEAFF. The whole variable domain, remainder taken from reference TRBV29-1 and TRBJ1-1, is SAVISQKPSRDICQRGTSLTIQCQVDSQVTMMFWYRQQPGQSLTLIATANQGSEATYESGFVIDKFPISRPNLTFSTLTVSNMSPEDSSIYLCSVESRINTEAFFGQGTRLTVV.

This clone was observed a single time. The chain has TRBV5-1 and TRBJ1-6, with D possibly matching TRBD1 (5 bases). Germline V CDR1 and CDR2: SGHRS, YFSETQ. The CDR3 consists of 15 residues. Trimming pared 5 bases from V and 9 bases from J, leaving 18 bases between. The CDR3 DNA follows: TGCGCCAGCAGGCCAGGGTCCGACTTCGCTTCACCCCTCCACTTT. The encoded protein is CASRPGSDFASPLHF. Together with reference TRBV5-1 and TRBJ1-6, the CDR3 gives the full variable domain: KAGVTQTPRYLIKTRGQQVTLSCSPISGHRSVSWYQQTPGQGLQFLFEYFSETQRNKGNFPGRFSGRQFSNSRSEMNVSTLELGDSALYLCASRPGSDFASPLHFGNGTRLTVT.

The CDR3 DNA reads TGCGCCAGCAGATCCGACGCTTATGGCTACACCTTC. Its protein is CASRSDAYGYTF. V and J are TRBV4-1 and TRBJ1-2; D is unclear. Germline V lookup: CDR1 MGHRA, CDR2 YSYEKL. The germline V and J ends were trimmed by 6 bases and 5 bases, with 10 bases remaining between them. The CDR3 length is 12 residues.

The chain has TRBV4-3 and TRBJ2-2; D might be TRBD1 (6 bases). Trimming removed 3 bases at V and 0 bases at J, with 14 bases between. The CDR3 totals 17 residues. Germline values: CDR1 LGHNA, CDR2 YSLEER. DNA for the CDR3: TGCGCCAGCAGCCAGGACGTTCAGGGGACGAACACCGGGGAGCTGTTTTTT. Encoded protein: CASSQDVQGTNTGELFF.

This clone counts as medium-sized. Other DNA sequences in the same sample also yield this CDR3. The J gene is TRBJ1-2, the V gene TRBV6-6; D remains ambiguous. The CDR3 has 14 residues. The germline CDR1 and CDR2 sequences are MNHNY and SVGAGI (reference sequence). Trimming took off 0 bases at V and 7 bases at J, with 12 bases between the two ends. CDR3 sequence: CASSYSPDAGGYTF. The CDR3 region has the DNA TGTGCCAGCAGTTACTCGCCGGACGCGGGTGGCTACACCTTC.

The chain employs TRBV29-1 and TRBJ2-1; D could derive from TRBD1 or TRBD2 (6 bases each). V lost 5 bases and J lost 4, with 33 bases in between. The CDR3 has 20 residues. In germline, CDR1 is SQVTM, CDR2 ANQGSEA. CDR3 sequence (DNA): TGCAGCGTTTCCGCTAGAGGGGGGCACAGTACCCTGAACACTTACAATGAGCAGTTCTTC. Its protein is CSVSARGGHSTLNTYNEQFF.

CDR3: CASSPPDRRYGYTF. As DNA, the CDR3 is TGTGCCAGCAGCCCCCCGGACAGGCGGTATGGCTACACCTTC. This sequence joins TRBV5-6 and TRBJ1-2, with 7 bases identical to TRBD1. This CDR3 comprises 14 residues. V trimming: 4 bases; J trimming: 5 bases; junction bases outside the gene matches: 8. CDR1 is SGHDT, CDR2 YYEEEE, per germline.